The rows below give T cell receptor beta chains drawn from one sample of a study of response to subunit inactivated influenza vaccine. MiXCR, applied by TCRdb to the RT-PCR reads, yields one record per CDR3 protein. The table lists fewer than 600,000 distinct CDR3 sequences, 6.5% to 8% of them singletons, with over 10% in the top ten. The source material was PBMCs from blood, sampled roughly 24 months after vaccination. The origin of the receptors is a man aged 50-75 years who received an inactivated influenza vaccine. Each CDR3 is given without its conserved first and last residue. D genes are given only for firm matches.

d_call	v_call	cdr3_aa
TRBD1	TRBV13	ASSPDRGRHTDTQY
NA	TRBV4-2	ASSPAPHGSGANVLT
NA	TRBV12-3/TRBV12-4	ASSSSAVPEAF
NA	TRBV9	ASSVGTGVNEKLF
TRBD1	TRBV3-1	ASNQSGQVYQPQH
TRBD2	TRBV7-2	ASSLTLAGGPSTYEQY
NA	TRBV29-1	SVQDTSNSPLH
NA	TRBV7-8	ASSLREGRFAGANVLT
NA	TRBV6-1	ASSEDGGLWNEQF
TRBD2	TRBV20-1	SAGTSGRKADEQY
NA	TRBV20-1	RASLVVGNEQF
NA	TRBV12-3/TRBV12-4	ASNHGSPRPQH
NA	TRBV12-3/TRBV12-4	ASRKTGTYNEQF
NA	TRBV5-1	ASRLRPNTGELF
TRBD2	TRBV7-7	ASSFGAGGLETQY
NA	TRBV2	ASSGLGQINQPQH
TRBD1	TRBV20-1	SARDSGTGENTEAF
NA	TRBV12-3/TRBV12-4	ASRRGVNTEAF
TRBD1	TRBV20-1	SARAQGQPQH
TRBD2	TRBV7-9	ASSSLAGGSDTQY
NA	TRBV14	ASSQDRNRRITYNEQF
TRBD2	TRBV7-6	ASSLGAGGRDYEQY
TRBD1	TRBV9	ASSAGQGRSYEQY
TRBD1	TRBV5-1	ASSLTGGYHEQF
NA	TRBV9	ASSVATEPVGNEQF
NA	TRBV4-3	ASSQDRSLGTDTQY
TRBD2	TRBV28	ASSLYAGGYEQY
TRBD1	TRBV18	ASSRGQGEPYEQY
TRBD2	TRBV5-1	ASSWGPLAGSDTQY
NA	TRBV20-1	SANLLGLVSPT
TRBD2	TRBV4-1	ASSLRLAGQNTDTQY
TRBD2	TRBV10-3	AISSTSGYETDTQY
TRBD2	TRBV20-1	SASGLAGANTGELF